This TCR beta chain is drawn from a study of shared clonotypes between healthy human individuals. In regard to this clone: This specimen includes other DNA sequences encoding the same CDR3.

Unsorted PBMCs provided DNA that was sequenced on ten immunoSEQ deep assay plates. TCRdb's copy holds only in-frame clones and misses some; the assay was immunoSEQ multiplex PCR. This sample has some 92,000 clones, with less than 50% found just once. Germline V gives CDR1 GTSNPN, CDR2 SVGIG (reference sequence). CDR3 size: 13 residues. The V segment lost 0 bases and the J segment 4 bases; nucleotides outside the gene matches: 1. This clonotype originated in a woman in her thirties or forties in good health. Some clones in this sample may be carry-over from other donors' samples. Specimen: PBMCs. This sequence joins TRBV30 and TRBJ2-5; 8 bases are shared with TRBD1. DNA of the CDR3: TGTGCCTGGAGTGTAGACAGGGGAGAGACCCAGTACTTC. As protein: CAWSVDRGETQYF.